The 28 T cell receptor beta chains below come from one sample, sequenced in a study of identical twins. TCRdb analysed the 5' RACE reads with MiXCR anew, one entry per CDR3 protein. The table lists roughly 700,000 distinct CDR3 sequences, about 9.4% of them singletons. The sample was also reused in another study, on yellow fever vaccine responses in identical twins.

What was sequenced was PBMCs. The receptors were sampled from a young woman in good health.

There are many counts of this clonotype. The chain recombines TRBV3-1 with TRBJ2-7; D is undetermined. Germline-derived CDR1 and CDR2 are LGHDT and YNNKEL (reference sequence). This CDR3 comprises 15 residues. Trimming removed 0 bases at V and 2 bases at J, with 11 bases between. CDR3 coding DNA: TGTGCCAGCAGCCAAGATCTTGAACAAACCTACGAGCAGTACTTC. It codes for CASSQDLEQTYEQYF.

DNA for the CDR3: TGTGCCAGTAGCGGGGGCAACCAAGAGACCCAGTACTTC. It specifies CASSGGNQETQYF. V gene TRBV19 combines with J gene TRBJ2-5; D could derive from TRBD1 or TRBD2 (6 bases each). The germline V and J ends were trimmed by 6 bases and 0 bases, with 8 bases remaining between them. CDR3 length: 13 residues. CDR1 LNHDA and CDR2 SQIVND come from the germline V gene (reference sequence).

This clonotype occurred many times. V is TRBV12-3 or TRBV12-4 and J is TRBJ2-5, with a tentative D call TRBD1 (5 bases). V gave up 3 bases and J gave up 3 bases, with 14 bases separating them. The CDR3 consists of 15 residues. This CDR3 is CASSFVASGKETQYF. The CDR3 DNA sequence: TGTGCCAGCAGTTTCGTGGCCTCAGGGAAAGAGACCCAGTACTTC.

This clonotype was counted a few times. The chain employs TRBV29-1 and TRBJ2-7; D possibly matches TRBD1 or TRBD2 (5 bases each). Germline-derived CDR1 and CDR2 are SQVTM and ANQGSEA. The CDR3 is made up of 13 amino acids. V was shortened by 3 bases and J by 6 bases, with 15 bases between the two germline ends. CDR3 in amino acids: CSVDSAGTGEQYF. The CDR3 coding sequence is TGCAGCGTTGATAGCGCAGGGACGGGCGAGCAGTACTTC.

CDR3 sequence reads: CASSQDPAGDGVTGELFF. Written as DNA, the CDR3 is TGTGCCAGCAGCCAAGATCCAGCGGGAGATGGTGTCACCGGGGAGCTGTTTTTT. This chain connects TRBV3-1 to TRBJ2-2, with TRBD2 matching 8 bases. Trimming removed 0 bases from V and 4 bases from J; junction bases left unmatched: 10. CDR1 LGHDT and CDR2 YNNKEL come from the germline V gene (reference sequence). The CDR3 extends over 18 amino acids.

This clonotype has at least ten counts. CDR3 residues: CASSLSTLKAVEQYF. The DNA for the CDR3 is TGTGCCAGCAGCTTATCTACCCTGAAGGCGGTCGAGCAGTACTTC. V is TRBV7-9 and J is TRBJ2-7; no reliable D call. The CDR3 runs 15 residues. The germline V gene encodes CDR1 SEHNR and CDR2 FQNEAQ (reference sequence). V dropped 2 bases and J dropped 6 bases, with 17 bases sitting between them.

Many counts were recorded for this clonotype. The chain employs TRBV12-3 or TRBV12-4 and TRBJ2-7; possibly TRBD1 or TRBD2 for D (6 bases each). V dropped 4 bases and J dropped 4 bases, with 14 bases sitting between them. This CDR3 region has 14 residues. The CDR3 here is CASSSRGLQYEQYF. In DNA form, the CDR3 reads TGTGCCAGCAGTTCCCGGGGGCTCCAATACGAGCAGTACTTC.

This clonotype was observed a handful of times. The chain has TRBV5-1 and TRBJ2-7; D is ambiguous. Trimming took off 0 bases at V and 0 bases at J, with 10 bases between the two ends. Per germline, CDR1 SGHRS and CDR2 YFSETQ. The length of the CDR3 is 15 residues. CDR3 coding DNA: TGCGCCAGCAGCTTGGGCTTGTACAGCTCCTACGAGCAGTACTTC. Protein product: CASSLGLYSSYEQYF. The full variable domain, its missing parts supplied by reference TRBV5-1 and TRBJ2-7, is KAGVTQTPRYLIKTRGQQVTLSCSPISGHRSVSWYQQTPGQGLQFLFEYFSETQRNKGNFPGRFSGRQFSNSRSEMNVSTLELGDSALYLCASSLGLYSSYEQYFGPGTRLTVT.

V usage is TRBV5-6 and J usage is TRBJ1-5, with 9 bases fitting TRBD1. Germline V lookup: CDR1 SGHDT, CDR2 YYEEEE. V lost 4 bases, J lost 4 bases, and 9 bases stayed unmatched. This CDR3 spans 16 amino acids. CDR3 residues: CASSNRDRAYNQPQHF. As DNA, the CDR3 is TGTGCCAGCAGCAACCGGGACAGGGCTTATAATCAGCCCCAGCATTTT. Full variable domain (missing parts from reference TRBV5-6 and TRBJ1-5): DAGVTQSPTHLIKTRGQQVTLRCSPKSGHDTVSWYQQALGQGPQFIFQYYEEEERQRGNFPDRFSGHQFPNYSSELNVNALLLGDSALYLCASSNRDRAYNQPQHFGDGTRLSIL.

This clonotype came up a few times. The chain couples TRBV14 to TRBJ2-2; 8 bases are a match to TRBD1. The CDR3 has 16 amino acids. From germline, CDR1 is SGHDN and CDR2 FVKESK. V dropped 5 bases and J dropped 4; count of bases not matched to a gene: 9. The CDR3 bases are TGTGCCAGCAGCGGGACAGGTCCTCCCGGCACCGGGGAGCTGTTTTTT. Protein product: CASSGTGPPGTGELFF.

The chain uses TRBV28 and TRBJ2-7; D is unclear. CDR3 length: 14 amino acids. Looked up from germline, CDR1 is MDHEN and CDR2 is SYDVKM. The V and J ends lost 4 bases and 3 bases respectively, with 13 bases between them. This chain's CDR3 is CASSSMETGYEQYF. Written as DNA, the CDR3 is TGTGCCAGCAGTTCCATGGAGACGGGCTACGAGCAGTACTTC.

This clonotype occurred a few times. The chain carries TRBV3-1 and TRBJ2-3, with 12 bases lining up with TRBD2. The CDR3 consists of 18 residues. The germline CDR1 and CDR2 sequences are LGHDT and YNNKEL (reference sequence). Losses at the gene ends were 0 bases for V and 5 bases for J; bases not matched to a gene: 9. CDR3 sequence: CASSQESPSGGARDTQYF. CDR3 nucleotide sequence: TGTGCCAGCAGCCAAGAGTCCCCTAGCGGGGGGGCGAGAGATACGCAGTATTTT.

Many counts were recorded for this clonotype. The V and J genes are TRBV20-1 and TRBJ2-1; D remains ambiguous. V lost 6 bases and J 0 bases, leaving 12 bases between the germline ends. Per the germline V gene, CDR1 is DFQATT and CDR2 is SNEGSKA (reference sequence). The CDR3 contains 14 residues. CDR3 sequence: CSADQDSSYNEQFF. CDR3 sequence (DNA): TGCAGTGCCGATCAGGATAGCTCCTACAATGAGCAGTTCTTC.

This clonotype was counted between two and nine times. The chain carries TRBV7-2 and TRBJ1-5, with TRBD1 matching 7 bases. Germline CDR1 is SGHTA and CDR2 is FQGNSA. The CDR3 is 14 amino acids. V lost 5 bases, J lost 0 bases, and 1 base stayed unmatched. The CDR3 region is CASSDRVSNQPQHF. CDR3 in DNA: TGTGCCAGCAGCGACAGGGTTAGCAATCAGCCCCAGCATTTT.

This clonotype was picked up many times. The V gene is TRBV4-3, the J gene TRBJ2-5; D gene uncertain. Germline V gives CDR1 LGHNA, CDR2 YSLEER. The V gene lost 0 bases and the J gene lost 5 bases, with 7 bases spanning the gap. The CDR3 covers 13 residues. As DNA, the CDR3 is TGCGCCAGCAGCCAAGACTTTCAGGAGACCCAGTACTTC. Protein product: CASSQDFQETQYF.

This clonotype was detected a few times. CDR3 sequence reads: CASSVPGQDVSYEQYF. CDR3 sequence (DNA): TGTGCCAGCAGTGTTCCGGGACAGGACGTCTCCTACGAGCAGTACTTC. The chain employs TRBV6-1 and TRBJ2-7, with 8 bases aligning to TRBD1. The CDR3 sequence is 16 residues long. The junction had 8 bases not matched to a gene; V was cut back by 4 bases and J by 0 bases. CDR1 and CDR2 (germline): MNHNS, SASEGT.

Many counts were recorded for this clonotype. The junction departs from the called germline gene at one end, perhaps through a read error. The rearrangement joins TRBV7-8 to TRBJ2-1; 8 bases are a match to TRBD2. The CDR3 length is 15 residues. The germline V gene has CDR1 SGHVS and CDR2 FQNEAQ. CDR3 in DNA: TGTGCCAGCAGCTTAGGGCTCGGTAGCGGGATGGAGCTGTTCTTC. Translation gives CASSLGLGSGMELFF.

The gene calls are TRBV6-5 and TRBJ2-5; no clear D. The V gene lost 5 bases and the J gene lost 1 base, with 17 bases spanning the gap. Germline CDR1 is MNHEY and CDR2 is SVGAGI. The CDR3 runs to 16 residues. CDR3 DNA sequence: TGTGCCAGCAGTAACACCGAAAATTTCCCCCAAGAGACCCAGTACTTC. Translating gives CASSNTENFPQETQYF.

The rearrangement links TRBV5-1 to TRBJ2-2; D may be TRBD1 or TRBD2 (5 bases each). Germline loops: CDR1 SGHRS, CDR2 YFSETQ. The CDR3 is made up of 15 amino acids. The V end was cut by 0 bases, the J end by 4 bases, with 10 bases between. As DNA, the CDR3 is TGCGCCAGCAGCTTGGTCGGGACCGGCACCGGGGAGCTGTTTTTT. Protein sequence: CASSLVGTGTGELFF.

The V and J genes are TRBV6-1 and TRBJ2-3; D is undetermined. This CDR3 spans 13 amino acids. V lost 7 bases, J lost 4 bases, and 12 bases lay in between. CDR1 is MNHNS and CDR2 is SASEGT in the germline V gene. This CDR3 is CASKKGIADTQYF. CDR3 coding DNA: TGTGCCAGCAAGAAGGGAATCGCAGATACGCAGTATTTT.

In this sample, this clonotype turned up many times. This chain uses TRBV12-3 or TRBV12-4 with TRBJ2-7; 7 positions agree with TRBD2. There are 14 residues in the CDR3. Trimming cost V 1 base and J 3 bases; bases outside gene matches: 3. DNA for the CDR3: TGTGCCAGCAGTTTAGGGACTAGTGGCTACGAGCAGTACTTC. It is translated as CASSLGTSGYEQYF.

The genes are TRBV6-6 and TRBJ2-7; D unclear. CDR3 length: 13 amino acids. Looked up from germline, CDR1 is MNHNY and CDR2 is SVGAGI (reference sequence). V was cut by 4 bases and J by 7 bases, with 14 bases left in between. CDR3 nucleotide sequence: TGTGCCAGCAGTTCGAGTAGCCCGGAAGAGCAGTACTTC. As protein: CASSSSSPEEQYF.

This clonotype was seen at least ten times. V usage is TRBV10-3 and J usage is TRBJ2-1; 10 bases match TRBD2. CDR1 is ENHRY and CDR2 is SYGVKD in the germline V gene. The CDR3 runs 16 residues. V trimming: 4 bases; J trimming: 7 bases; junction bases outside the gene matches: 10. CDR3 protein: CAISGNSGRAGNEQFF. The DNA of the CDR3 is TGTGCCATCAGTGGTAACAGCGGGAGGGCCGGTAATGAGCAGTTCTTC.

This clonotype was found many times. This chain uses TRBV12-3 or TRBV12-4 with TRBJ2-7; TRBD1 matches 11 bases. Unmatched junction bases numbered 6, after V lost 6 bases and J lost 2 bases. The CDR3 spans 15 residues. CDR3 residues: CASSPGTGGTYEQYF. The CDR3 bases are TGTGCCAGCAGCCCCGGGACAGGGGGTACCTACGAGCAGTACTTC.

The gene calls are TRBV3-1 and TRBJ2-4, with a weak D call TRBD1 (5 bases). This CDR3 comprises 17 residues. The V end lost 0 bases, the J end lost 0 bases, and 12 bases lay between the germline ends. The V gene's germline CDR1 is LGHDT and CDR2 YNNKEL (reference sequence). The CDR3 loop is CASSQESGPVAKNIQYF. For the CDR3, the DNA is TGTGCCAGCAGCCAAGAATCAGGGCCCGTAGCCAAAAACATTCAGTACTTC.

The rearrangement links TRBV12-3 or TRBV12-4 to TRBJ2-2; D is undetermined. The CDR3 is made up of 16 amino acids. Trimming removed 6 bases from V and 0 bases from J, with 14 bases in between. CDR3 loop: CASRYSAFSNTGELFF. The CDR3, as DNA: TGTGCCAGCAGATACTCCGCGTTCTCGAACACCGGGGAGCTGTTTTTT.

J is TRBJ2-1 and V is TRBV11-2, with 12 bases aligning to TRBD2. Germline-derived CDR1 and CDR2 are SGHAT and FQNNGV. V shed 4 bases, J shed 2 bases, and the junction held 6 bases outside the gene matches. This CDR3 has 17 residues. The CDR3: CASSSSTSGGAYNEQFF. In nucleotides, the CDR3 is TGTGCCAGCAGCTCCTCGACTAGCGGGGGCGCCTACAATGAGCAGTTCTTC.

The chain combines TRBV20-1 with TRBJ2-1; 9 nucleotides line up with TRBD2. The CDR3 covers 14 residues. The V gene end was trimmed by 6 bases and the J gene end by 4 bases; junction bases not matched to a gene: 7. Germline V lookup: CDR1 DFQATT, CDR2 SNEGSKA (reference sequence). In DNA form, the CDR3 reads TGCAGTGCCCAGCCTAGCGGGATTTACAATGAGCAGTTCTTC. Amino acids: CSAQPSGIYNEQFF.